The rows below give T cell receptor beta chains drawn from one sample of a study of regulatory T cells in long-lasting Graves disease. TCRdb reanalysed the multiplex PCR reads using MiXCR and keeps one entry per CDR3 protein. The table shows roughly 530,000 distinct CDR3 sequences, with 15% to 20% occurring only once. The sample was also reused in another study, on T cells in Graves' hyperthyroidism and ophthalmopathy.

The material sequenced was peripheral blood mononuclear cells (PBMCs), taken at new diagnosis, from a patient treated with antithyroid drugs. These receptors all come from a woman aged 35-60 years with Graves disease. The CDR3 runs from the conserved cysteine through the conserved F or W. D genes are given only for firm matches. Size values are once, few and many counts, or a class for expanded clones, and some rows have none.

TRBD1	few	TRBV18	TRBJ2-7	TGTGCCAGCTCACCACCGATCTTCCTAACAGGGGGCGCCCCCTACGAGCAGTACTTC	CASSPPIFLTGGAPYEQYF
NA	NA	TRBV12-3/TRBV12-4	TRBJ2-7	TGTGCCAGCGGGGCAGGGGCAGCCTACGAGCAGTACTTC	CASGAGAAYEQYF
NA	few	TRBV9	TRBJ1-5	TGTGCCAGCAGCGTAGGTGATAGCAATCAGCCCCAGCATTTT	CASSVGDSNQPQHF
NA	many	TRBV2	TRBJ1-2	TGTGCCAGCAGTAACCGGGGAGCACTCTATGGCTACACCTTC	CASSNRGALYGYTF
NA	many	TRBV20-1	TRBJ2-1	TGCAGTGCTAGAGAACCAATTACAGGGCTGGATTTCTTC	CSAREPITGLDFF
NA	many	TRBV2	TRBJ1-1	TGTGCCAGCAGGGTCAGCCCAGGGGAAGCTTTCTTT	CASRVSPGEAFF
NA	many	TRBV13	TRBJ2-5	TGTGCCAGCACCAGGGGGGGGGAGACCCAGTACTTC	CASTRGGETQYF
TRBD1	many	TRBV5-1	TRBJ2-1	TGCGCCAGCAGCTTTCTACAGGGGGATGAGCAGTTCTTC	CASSFLQGDEQFF
NA	many	TRBV27	TRBJ2-7	TGTGCCAGCAGTCTCGCAGCCAGCCCGGGGAAGGCCTACGAGCAGTACTTC	CASSLAASPGKAYEQYF
NA	NA	TRBV5-4	TRBJ2-3	TGTGCCACGGCGGTGGGGAGATACCTCACAGATACGCAGTATTTT	CATAVGRYLTDTQYF
TRBD2	NA	TRBV11-2	TRBJ2-5	TGTGCCAGCAGCCTCAGGACTAGCGGGGGGGCCGAAGGTGAGACCCAGTACTTC	CASSLRTSGGAEGETQYF
NA	NA	TRBV7-6	TRBJ1-1	TGTGCCAGCAGCCGAGCCGAGGGGGGGGAAGCTTTCTTT	CASSRAEGGEAFF
TRBD1	many	TRBV18	TRBJ1-5	TGTGCCAGCTCACCCGGGACAGAGATTCGGCCCCAGCATTTT	CASSPGTEIRPQHF
NA	many	TRBV2	TRBJ2-7	TGTGCCAGCAGTGAAGCGGAGGGACTTACCTACGAGCAGTACTTC	CASSEAEGLTYEQYF
TRBD1	many	TRBV6-1	TRBJ1-1	TGTGCCAGCACCTCCTCCGGGACAGGGATTTGGTCCGAAGCTTTCTTT	CASTSSGTGIWSEAFF
TRBD1	few	TRBV20-1	TRBJ1-6	TGCAGTGCCCAAGACAGGGATGGGTCCTATAATTCACCCCTCCACTTT	CSAQDRDGSYNSPLHF
TRBD1	many	TRBV2	TRBJ2-4	TGTGCCAGCAGTAGGCGACAGGGGCAGCTAGCCAAAAACATTCAGTACTTC	CASSRRQGQLAKNIQYF
NA	few	TRBV7-9	TRBJ2-7	TGTGCCAGCAGCTTCGTACAGAGGGAGCAGTACTTC	CASSFVQREQYF
NA	many	TRBV5-1	TRBJ1-1	TGCGCCAGCAGCGACCAAAATGGGGCTTTCTTT	CASSDQNGAFF
NA	NA	TRBV4-2	TRBJ2-3	TGTGCCAGCAGCCAAGTGTATAGGACCCCTAGCACAGATACGCAGTATTTT	CASSQVYRTPSTDTQYF
TRBD2	NA	TRBV11-3	TRBJ2-1	TGTGCCAGCAGCTTAGGGTTAGCGGGGGACCCAGTGGTTTCCTACAATGAGCAGTTCTTC	CASSLGLAGDPVVSYNEQFF
TRBD2	few	TRBV6-1	TRBJ2-5	TGTGCCAGCAGTGAGGGACTAGCGGGGGGGCCCCAAGAGACCCAGTACTTC	CASSEGLAGGPQETQYF
NA	many	TRBV5-1	TRBJ1-1	TGCGCCAGCAGCCTGCAGGGTCGTCCGGCTGAAGCTTTCTTT	CASSLQGRPAEAFF
TRBD1	many	TRBV5-1	TRBJ1-1	TGCGCCAGCAGCCGGACGACAGGGGCGGACACTGAAGCTTTCTTT	CASSRTTGADTEAFF
TRBD2	few	TRBV7-2	TRBJ2-7	TGTGCCAGCAGCCTTAGCGGGGGGGGATACTACGAGCAGTACTTC	CASSLSGGGYYEQYF
NA	few	TRBV19	TRBJ1-1	TGTGCCAGTAAGACGGAGAGAAACACTGAAGCTTTCTTT	CASKTERNTEAFF
NA	NA	TRBV19	TRBJ1-5	TGTGCCAGTAGTATAGCCCCAGGGTTAGGTCAGCCCCAGCATTTT	CASSIAPGLGQPQHF
TRBD1	many	TRBV5-1	TRBJ1-4	TGCGCCAGCAGCTTCGGACAGGGCAGTAATGAAAAACTGTTTTTT	CASSFGQGSNEKLFF
TRBD1	many	TRBV12-3/TRBV12-4	TRBJ1-1	TGTGCCAGCAGTTCCAGGGACAGGGGTAACACTGAAGCTTTCTTT	CASSSRDRGNTEAFF
TRBD1	NA	TRBV19	TRBJ1-2	TGTGCCAGTAGTAGATCCGGGACAGGGGTCGGCTATGGCTACACCTTC	CASSRSGTGVGYGYTF
NA	NA	TRBV7-2	TRBJ1-3	TGTGCCAGCAGCTTAGTTGAGAGCTCGGGCTCTGGAAACACCATATATTTT	CASSLVESSGSGNTIYF
NA	NA	TRBV5-6	TRBJ2-7	TGTGCCAGCAGCTTTCAGGCCTACGAGCAGTACTTC	CASSFQAYEQYF
NA	NA	TRBV19	TRBJ1-5	TGTGCCAGTAGTGGGCCGAGCAATCAGCCCCAGCATTTT	CASSGPSNQPQHF
NA	NA	TRBV13	TRBJ1-6	TGTGCCAGCAGCTTTTCAGTTTATAATTCACCCCTCCACTTT	CASSFSVYNSPLHF
TRBD1	many	TRBV27	TRBJ2-7	TGTGCCAGCAGTCCCTGGACAGGCATGGGGGAGCAGTACTTC	CASSPWTGMGEQYF
NA	NA	TRBV7-9	TRBJ2-3	TGTGCCAGCAGCTTTGAGGTCAAGGGGGGTACGCAGTATTTT	CASSFEVKGGTQYF
TRBD1	many	TRBV3-1	TRBJ1-4	TGTGCCAGCAGCCAAGGACAGGGTTTGACTAATGAAAAACTGTTTTTT	CASSQGQGLTNEKLFF
TRBD1	NA	TRBV27	TRBJ1-2	TGTGCCAGCAGTTCTTCACCGGGACAGGGGTTTAACTATGGCTACACCTTC	CASSSSPGQGFNYGYTF
TRBD1	NA	TRBV28	TRBJ2-2	TGTGCCAGCAGCGTAGGCAGGGGGTCCACCGGGGAGCTGTTTTTT	CASSVGRGSTGELFF
TRBD1	few	TRBV13	TRBJ1-2	TGTGCCAGCAGCATCGGACAGGGATCCTACTATGGCTACACCTTC	CASSIGQGSYYGYTF
NA	many	TRBV12-3/TRBV12-4	TRBJ1-2	TGTGCCAGCAGTTTTCGTTTGATTGGGAGGGAATCTGGCTACACCTTC	CASSFRLIGRESGYTF
TRBD2	NA	TRBV7-9	TRBJ2-2	TGTGCCAGCATCCCTAGCGGGTCCGGGGAGCTGTTTTTT	CASIPSGSGELFF
NA	many	TRBV7-9	TRBJ1-2	TGTGCCAGCAGCTTAAAGGAAGTGGATGGCTACACCTTC	CASSLKEVDGYTF
TRBD2	few	TRBV12-3/TRBV12-4	TRBJ2-7	TGTGCCAGCAGTCGCTCAGCGGGGGCGAACGAGCAGTACTTC	CASSRSAGANEQYF
NA	NA	TRBV2	TRBJ2-5	TGTGCCAGCAGGGACCTCCGGGGGCGGGTGGGCGGAGAGACCCAGTACTTC	CASRDLRGRVGGETQYF
NA	many	TRBV3-1	TRBJ1-4	TGTGCCAGCAGCCGGGCAGGGGAAGAAAAACTGTTTTTT	CASSRAGEEKLFF
NA	many	TRBV20-1	TRBJ2-5	TGCAGTGCTATTCGCTCGGAGACCCAGTACTTC	CSAIRSETQYF
TRBD2	few	TRBV19	TRBJ2-1	TGTGCCAGTAGTATACTAGCGGGTTCCAATGAGCAGTTCTTC	CASSILAGSNEQFF